This record covers a single T cell receptor beta chain. Sequencing was performed with immunoSEQ multiplex PCR; in TCRdb, only in-frame clones are kept and a portion is missing. This sample carries a few hundred thousand clones, 82% of them seen once, and the ten largest clones take roughly 5.1%. This sample was taken from a study of blood T cell repertoires in COVID-19. With 0 bases removed from V and 12 bases from J, the gap between germline ends came to 15 bases. Germline CDR1 reads MNHEY; CDR2 reads SVGEGT. The CDR3 contains 14 residues. This sequence was found in a woman in her seventies with COVID-19, enrolled during active disease. The chain couples TRBV6-2 or TRBV6-3 to TRBJ2-1; D is possibly TRBD1 (5 bases). The specimen was peripheral blood. The CDR3, as DNA: TGTGCCAGCAGTTACTCCACAGTGCAGGGCACGCAGTTCTTC. Translation: CASSYSTVQGTQFF.